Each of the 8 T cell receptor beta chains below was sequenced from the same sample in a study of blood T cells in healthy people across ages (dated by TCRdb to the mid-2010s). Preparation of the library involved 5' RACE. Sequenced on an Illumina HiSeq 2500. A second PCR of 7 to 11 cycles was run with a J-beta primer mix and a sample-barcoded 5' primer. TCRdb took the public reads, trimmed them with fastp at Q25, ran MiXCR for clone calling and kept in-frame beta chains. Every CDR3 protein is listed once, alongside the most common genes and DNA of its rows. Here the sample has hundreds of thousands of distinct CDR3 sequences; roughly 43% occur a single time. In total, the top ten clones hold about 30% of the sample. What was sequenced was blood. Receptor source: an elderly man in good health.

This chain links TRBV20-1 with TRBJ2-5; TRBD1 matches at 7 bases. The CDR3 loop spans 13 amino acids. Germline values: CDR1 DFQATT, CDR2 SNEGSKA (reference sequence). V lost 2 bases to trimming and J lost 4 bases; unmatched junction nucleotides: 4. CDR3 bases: TGCAGTGCTAGACTTAACAGGGGAGAGACCCAGTACTTC. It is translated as CSARLNRGETQYF.

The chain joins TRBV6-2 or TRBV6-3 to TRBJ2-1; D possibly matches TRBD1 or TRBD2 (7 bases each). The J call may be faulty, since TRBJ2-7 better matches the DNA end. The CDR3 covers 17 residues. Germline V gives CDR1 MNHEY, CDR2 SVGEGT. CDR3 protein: CASSWPGGRASYNEQYF. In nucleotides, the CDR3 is TGTGCCAGCAGTTGGCCAGGGGGGAGGGCCTCTTACAATGAGCAGTACTTC.

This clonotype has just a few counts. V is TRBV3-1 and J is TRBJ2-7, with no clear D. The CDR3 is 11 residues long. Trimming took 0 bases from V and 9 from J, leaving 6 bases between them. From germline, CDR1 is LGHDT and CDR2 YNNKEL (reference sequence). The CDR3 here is CASSQDTGQYF. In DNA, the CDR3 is TGTGCCAGCAGCCAAGATACGGGGCAGTACTTC.

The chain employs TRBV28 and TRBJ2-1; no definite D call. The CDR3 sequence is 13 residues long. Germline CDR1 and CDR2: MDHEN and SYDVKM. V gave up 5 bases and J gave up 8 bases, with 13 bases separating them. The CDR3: CASSTTLYYEQFF. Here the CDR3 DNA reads TGTGCCAGCAGTACCACCCTTTACTATGAGCAGTTCTTC.

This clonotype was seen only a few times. The CDR3 protein is CASSLDPYNEQFF. The CDR3 bases are TGTGCCAGCAGTCTCGACCCGTACAATGAGCAGTTCTTC. V gene TRBV6-2 or TRBV6-3 combines with J gene TRBJ2-1; D unclear. This CDR3 is 13 amino acids long. The germline CDR1 and CDR2 sequences are MNHEY and SVGEGT. V was clipped by 5 bases and J by 4 bases, with 9 bases between them.

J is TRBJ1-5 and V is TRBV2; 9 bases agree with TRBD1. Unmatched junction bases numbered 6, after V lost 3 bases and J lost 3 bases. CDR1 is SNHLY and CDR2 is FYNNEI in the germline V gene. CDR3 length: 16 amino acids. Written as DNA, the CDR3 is TGTGCCAGCAGTGACCCCCGGACAGGGGACAATCAGCCCCAGCATTTT. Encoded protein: CASSDPRTGDNQPQHF.

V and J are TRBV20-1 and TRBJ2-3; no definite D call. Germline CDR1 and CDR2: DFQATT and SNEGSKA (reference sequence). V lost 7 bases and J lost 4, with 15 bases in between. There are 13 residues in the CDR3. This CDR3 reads CSDKVPSSDTQYF. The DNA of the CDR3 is TGCAGTGACAAAGTCCCCTCTTCAGATACGCAGTATTTT.

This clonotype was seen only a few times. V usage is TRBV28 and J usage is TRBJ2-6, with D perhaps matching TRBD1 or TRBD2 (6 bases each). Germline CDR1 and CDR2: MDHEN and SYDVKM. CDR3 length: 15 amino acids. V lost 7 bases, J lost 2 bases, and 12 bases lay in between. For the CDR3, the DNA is TGTGCCAGCAATCTCGGGGGCACTGGGGCCAACGTCCTGACTTTC. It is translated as CASNLGGTGANVLTF.